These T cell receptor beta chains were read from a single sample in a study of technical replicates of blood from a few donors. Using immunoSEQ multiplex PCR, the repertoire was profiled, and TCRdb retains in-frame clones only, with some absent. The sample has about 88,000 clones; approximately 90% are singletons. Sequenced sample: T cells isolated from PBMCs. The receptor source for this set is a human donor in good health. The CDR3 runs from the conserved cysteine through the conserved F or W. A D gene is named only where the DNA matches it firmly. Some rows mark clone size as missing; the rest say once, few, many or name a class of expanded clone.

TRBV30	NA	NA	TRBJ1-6	CAWSEGGSYNSPLHF	TGTGCCTGGAGTGAAGGGGGCTCCTATAATTCACCCCTCCACTTT
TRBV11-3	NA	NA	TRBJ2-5	CASSLSSETQYF	TGTGCCAGCAGCTTGTCTTCAGAGACCCAGTACTTC
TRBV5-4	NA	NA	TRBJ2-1	CASSLALRAYNEQFF	TGTGCCAGCAGCTTGGCCCTTAGAGCCTACAATGAGCAGTTCTTC
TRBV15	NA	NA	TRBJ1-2	CATSRDRDYGYTF	TGTGCCACCAGCAGAGACAGGGACTATGGCTACACCTTC
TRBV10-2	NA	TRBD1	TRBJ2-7	CASRADRASEQYF	TGCGCCAGCAGGGCGGACAGGGCTTCAGAGCAGTACTTC
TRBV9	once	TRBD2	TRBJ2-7	CASSAAGGSGEQYF	TGTGCCAGCAGCGCCGCGGGAGGGTCCGGGGAGCAGTACTTC
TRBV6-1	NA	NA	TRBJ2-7	CASGEYEQYF	TGTGCCAGCGGGGAGTACGAGCAGTACTTC
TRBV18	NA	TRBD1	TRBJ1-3	CASSPGDREGVSGNTIYF	TGTGCCAGCTCACCTGGGGACAGGGAAGGTGTATCCGGAAACACCATATATTTT
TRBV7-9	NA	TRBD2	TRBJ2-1	CASSPTGTRTYNEQFF	TGTGCCAGCAGCCCTACGGGGACTAGGACCTACAATGAGCAGTTCTTC
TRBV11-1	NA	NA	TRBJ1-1	CASSGLMNTEAFF	TGTGCCAGCAGCGGACTGATGAACACTGAAGCTTTCTTT
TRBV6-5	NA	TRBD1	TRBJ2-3	CASRIGQGAGDTQYF	TGTGCCAGCAGAATCGGACAGGGGGCAGGGGATACGCAGTATTTT
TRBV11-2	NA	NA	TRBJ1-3	CASSLGQFVLSGSGNTIYF	TGTGCCAGCAGCTTAGGTCAGTTTGTGCTCTCGGGCTCTGGAAACACCATATATTTT
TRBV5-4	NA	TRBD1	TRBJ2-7	CASSLGTGGFYEQYF	TGTGCCAGCAGCTTGGGTACAGGGGGTTTCTACGAGCAGTACTTC
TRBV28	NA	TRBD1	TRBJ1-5	CASSLPGQNNQPQHF	TGTGCCAGCAGTTTACCGGGACAGAACAATCAGCCCCAGCATTTT
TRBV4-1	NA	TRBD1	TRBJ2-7	CASSQGEGQGNHEQYF	TGCGCCAGCAGCCAAGGGGAAGGACAGGGGAACCACGAGCAGTACTTC
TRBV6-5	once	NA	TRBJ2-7	CASSYGVTSGEQYF	TGTGCCAGCAGTTACGGGGTTACTTCGGGGGAGCAGTACTTC
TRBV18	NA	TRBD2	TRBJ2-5	CASSEREEVHGTQYF	TGTGCCAGCTCAGAGCGGGAGGAGGTGCATGGGACCCAGTACTTC
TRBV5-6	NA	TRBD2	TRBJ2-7	CASSFPSGSYEQYF	TGTGCCAGCAGCTTCCCTAGCGGGAGCTACGAGCAGTACTTC
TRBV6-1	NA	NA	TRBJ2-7	CASSEGGLSYEQYF	TGTGCCAGCAGTGAAGGGGGGCTCTCCTACGAGCAGTACTTC
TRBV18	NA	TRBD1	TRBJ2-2	CASSPRTGQKNTGELFF	TGTGCCAGCTCACCACGGACAGGGCAAAAGAACACCGGGGAGCTGTTTTTT
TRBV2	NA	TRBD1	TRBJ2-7	CASAGTGGSGEQYF	TGTGCCAGCGCCGGGACAGGAGGATCGGGAGAGCAGTACTTC
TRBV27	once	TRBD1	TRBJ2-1	CASRGTGTINEQFF	TGTGCCAGCAGGGGGACAGGGACCATCAATGAGCAGTTCTTC
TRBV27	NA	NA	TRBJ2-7	CASSPSGEAVYEQYF	TGTGCCAGCAGCCCGTCGGGGGAGGCAGTCTACGAGCAGTACTTC